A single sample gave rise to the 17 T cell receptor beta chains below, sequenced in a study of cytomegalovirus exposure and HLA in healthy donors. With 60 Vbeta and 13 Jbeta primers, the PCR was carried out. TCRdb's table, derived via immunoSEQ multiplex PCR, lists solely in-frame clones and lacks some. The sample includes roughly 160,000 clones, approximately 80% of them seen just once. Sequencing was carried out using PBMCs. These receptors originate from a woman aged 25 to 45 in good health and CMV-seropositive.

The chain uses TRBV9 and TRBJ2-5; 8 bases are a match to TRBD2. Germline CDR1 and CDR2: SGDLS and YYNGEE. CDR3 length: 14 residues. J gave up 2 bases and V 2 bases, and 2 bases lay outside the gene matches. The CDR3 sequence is CASSVSGAQETQYF. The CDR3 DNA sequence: TGTGCCAGCAGCGTTAGCGGGGCTCAAGAGACCCAGTACTTC. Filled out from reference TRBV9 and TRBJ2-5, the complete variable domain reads DSGVTQTPKHLITATGQRVTLRCSPRSGDLSVYWYQQSLDQGLQFLIQYYNGEERAKGNILERFSAQQFPDLHSELNLSSLELGDSALYFCASSVSGAQETQYFGPGTRLLVL.

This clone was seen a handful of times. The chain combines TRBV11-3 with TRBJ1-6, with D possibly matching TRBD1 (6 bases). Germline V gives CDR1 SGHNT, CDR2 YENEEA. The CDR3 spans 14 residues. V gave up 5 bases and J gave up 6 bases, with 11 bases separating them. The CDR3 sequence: CASSQGQRNSPLHF. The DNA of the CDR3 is TGTGCCAGCAGCCAGGGACAACGTAATTCACCCCTCCACTTT. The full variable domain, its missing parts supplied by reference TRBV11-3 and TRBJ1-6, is EAGVVQSPRYKIIEKKQPVAFWCNPISGHNTLYWYLQNLGQGPELLIRYENEEAVDDSQLPKDRFSAERLKGVDSTLKIQPAELGDSAVYLCASSQGQRNSPLHFGNGTRLTVT.

The chain's CDR3 is CASSPSNSLIKGDGYTF. In DNA form, the CDR3 reads TGCGCCAGCAGCCCGTCTAATAGTTTGATAAAAGGAGACGGCTACACCTTC. The chain has TRBV5-1 and TRBJ1-2, with D unresolved. Germline V gene sequence: CDR1 SGHRS, CDR2 YFSETQ. This CDR3 has 17 amino acids. Deletions cut 4 bases from V and 8 bases from J, with 27 bases between.

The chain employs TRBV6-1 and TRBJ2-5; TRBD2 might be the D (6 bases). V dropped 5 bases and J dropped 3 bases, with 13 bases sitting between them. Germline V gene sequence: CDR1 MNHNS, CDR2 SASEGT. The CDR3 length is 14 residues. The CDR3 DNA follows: TGTGCCAGCAGTCCACTAGGGGAGGAAGAGACCCAGTACTTC. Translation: CASSPLGEEETQYF.

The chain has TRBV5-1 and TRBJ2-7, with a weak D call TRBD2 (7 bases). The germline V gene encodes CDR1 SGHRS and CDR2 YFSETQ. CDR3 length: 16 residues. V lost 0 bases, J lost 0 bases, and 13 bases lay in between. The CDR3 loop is CASSLVAGATSYEQYF. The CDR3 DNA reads TGCGCCAGCAGCTTGGTTGCGGGGGCGACCTCCTACGAGCAGTACTTC.

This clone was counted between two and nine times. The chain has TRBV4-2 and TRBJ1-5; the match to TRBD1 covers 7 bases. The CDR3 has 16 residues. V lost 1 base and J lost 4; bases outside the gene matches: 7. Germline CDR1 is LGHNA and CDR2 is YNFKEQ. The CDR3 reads CASSQVEGAGNQPQHF. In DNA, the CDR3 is TGTGCCAGCAGCCAAGTGGAGGGGGCGGGGAATCAGCCCCAGCATTTT.

The CDR3 loop is CASSPLARADYGYTF. CDR3 in DNA: TGCGCCAGCAGCCCCCTTGCGAGGGCCGACTATGGCTACACCTTC. This chain connects TRBV4-1 to TRBJ1-2, with D uncertain. Trimming cost V 4 bases and J 3 bases, with 15 bases left between them. CDR3 size: 15 residues. The V gene's germline CDR1 is MGHRA and CDR2 YSYEKL.

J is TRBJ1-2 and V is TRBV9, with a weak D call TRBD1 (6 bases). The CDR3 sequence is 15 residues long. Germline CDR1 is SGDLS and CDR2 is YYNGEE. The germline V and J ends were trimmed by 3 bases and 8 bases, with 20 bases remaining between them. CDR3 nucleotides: TGTGCCAGCAGCGCACCCCTCGGGGCAGGGGTCGGCTACACCTTC. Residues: CASSAPLGAGVGYTF.

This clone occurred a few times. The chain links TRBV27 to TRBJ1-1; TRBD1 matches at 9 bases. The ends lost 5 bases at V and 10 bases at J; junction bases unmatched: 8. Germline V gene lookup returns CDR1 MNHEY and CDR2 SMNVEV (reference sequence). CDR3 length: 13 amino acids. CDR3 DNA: TGTGCCAGCAGTCTCGGGACAGGGACCGCAGCTTTCTTT. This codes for CASSLGTGTAAFF.

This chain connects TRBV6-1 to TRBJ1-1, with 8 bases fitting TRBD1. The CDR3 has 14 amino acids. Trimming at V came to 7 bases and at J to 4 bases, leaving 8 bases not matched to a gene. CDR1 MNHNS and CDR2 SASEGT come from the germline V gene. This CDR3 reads CASISGGWGTEAFF. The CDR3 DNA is TGTGCCAGCATCTCAGGGGGCTGGGGCACTGAAGCTTTCTTT.

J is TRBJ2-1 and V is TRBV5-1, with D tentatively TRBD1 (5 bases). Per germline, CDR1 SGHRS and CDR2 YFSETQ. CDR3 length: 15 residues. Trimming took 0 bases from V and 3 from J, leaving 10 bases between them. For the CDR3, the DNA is TGCGCCAGCAGCTTGGTTCGAAGGGGCTACAATGAGCAGTTCTTC. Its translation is CASSLVRRGYNEQFF.

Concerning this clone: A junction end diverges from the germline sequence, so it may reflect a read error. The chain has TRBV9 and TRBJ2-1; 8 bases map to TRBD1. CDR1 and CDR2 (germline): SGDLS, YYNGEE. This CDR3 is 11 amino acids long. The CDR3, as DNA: TGTGCCAGCGGACAGGGACCGAGCGTTGTCTTC. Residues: CASGQGPSVVF.

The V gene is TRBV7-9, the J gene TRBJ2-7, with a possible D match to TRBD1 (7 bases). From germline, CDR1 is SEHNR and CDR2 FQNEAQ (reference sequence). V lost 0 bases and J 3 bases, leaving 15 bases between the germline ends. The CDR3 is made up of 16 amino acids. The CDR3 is CASSLAQGGRDYEQYF. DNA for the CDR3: TGTGCCAGCAGCTTAGCTCAGGGGGGACGGGACTACGAGCAGTACTTC. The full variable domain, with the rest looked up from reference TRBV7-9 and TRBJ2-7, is DTGVSQNPRHKITKRGQNVTFRCDPISEHNRLYWYRQTLGQGPEFLTYFQNEAQLEKSRLLSDRFSAERPKGSFSTLEIQRTEQGDSAMYLCASSLAQGGRDYEQYFGPGTRLTVT.

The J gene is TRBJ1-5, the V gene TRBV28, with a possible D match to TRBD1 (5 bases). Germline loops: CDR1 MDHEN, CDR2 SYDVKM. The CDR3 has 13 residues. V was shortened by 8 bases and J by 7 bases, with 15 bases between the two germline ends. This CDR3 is CASHEQRGQPQHF. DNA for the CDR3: TGTGCCAGCCACGAACAAAGGGGACAGCCCCAGCATTTT.

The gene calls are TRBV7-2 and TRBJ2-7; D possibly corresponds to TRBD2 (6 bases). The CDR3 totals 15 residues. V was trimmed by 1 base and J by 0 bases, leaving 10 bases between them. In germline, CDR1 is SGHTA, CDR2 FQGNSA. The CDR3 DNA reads TGTGCCAGCAGCTTAGAAGGGACTGACTCCTACGAGCAGTACTTC. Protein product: CASSLEGTDSYEQYF. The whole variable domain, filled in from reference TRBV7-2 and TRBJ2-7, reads GAGVSQSPSNKVTEKGKDVELRCDPISGHTALYWYRQSLGQGLEFLIYFQGNSAPDKSGLPSDRFSAERTGGSVSTLTIQRTQQEDSAVYLCASSLEGTDSYEQYFGPGTRLTVT.

CDR3 DNA: TGTGCCATCAGGATCGGACAGGGAGTGGGGGGCTACACCTTC. Amino acids: CAIRIGQGVGGYTF. This chain links TRBV10-3 with TRBJ1-2; 8 bases line up with TRBD1. The CDR3 consists of 14 residues. V lost 6 bases, J lost 8 bases, and 11 bases stayed unmatched. The germline gives CDR1 ENHRY, CDR2 SYGVKD.

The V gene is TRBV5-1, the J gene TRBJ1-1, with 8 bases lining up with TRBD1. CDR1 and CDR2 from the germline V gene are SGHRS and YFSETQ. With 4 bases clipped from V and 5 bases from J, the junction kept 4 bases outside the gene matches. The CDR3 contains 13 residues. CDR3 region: CASSLTGGTEAFF. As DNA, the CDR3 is TGCGCCAGCAGCCTCACAGGGGGTACTGAAGCTTTCTTT. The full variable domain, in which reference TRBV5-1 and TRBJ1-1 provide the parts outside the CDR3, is KAGVTQTPRYLIKTRGQQVTLSCSPISGHRSVSWYQQTPGQGLQFLFEYFSETQRNKGNFPGRFSGRQFSNSRSEMNVSTLELGDSALYLCASSLTGGTEAFFGQGTRLTVV.